This T cell receptor beta chain is drawn from a study of T cells in Graves' hyperthyroidism and ophthalmopathy. About the study: Specimen type is peripheral blood, collected at initial diagnosis prior to any treatment. Broader study findings: Most thyroid-expanded clonotypes above 0.001 were also found in blood.

Worth noting for this clonotype: Its antigen remains unidentified.

Amplification targeted TCR beta CDR3 regions from RNA transcripts. First-round RT-PCR targeting the TCR CDR3 was performed with the HTBI primer set. Each CDR3 protein gets one entry after TCRdb re-called the multiplex PCR reads with MiXCR. Of around 340,000 distinct CDR3 sequences listed, 16% are singletons. CDR3 length equals 15 residues. The ends were cut back, 0 bases at V and 9 bases at J, with 15 bases in the middle. CDR1 and CDR2 (germline): MNHEY, SMNVEV (reference sequence). Using more than 7.5 ml of fresh peripheral blood, PBMCs were prepared. The chain links TRBV27 to TRBJ2-1, with D possibly matching TRBD2 (5 bases). What was sequenced was blood. This clonotype originated in a man aged 30 to 39 with Graves' hyperthyroidism. In DNA, the CDR3 is TGTGCCAGCAGTTTATCTTCGGGAATTACTACTGAGCAGTTCTTC. Protein product: CASSLSSGITTEQFF.